Sequencing of this T cell receptor (beta chain) was carried out in a study of B cell selection in AIRE deficiency (dated by TCRdb to about 2019). About the full investigation: Researchers compared the TCRbeta repertoires of sorted blood CD4+ conventional T cells and regulatory T cells from AIRE-deficient patients with the corresponding repertoires from healthy controls. The TCR-sequenced cohort comprised about five AIRE-deficient APECED patients and about five healthy control donors. Study-wide findings and limitations: Among 3,500 to 4,500 shared Treg TCRbeta sequences, around 30% were shared exclusively among healthy donors and around 10% exclusively among patients, which suggests that Treg selection is less efficient in the absence of AIRE. About 30% of Treg TCRbeta sequences shared among healthy donors appeared in patient Tconv cells, suggesting diversion of Treg-biased clones into the Tconv compartment. Shared Treg sequences had shorter CDR3s, which reflects a bias toward rearrangements containing few non-templated nucleotide insertions. In terms of TCRBV gene usage, CDR3 length and TCR diversity, Tconv and Treg cells from AIRE-deficient patients looked similar to Tconv and Treg cells from healthy donors. Only TCRbeta chains were sequenced; roughly two fifths of shared healthy-donor Treg sequences also occurred in healthy Tconv, possibly because of differing TCRalpha chains.

Conventional CD4 T cells were sorted as CD4+CD127+ cells. The control samples were obtained from healthy donors who were not related to the patients. Tconv and Treg cells for TCRbeta sequencing were sorted on a FACSAria flow cytometer. Sorted cells were collected into 5-ml round-bottom polystyrene tubes, and dry cell pellets were frozen at -80°C before sequencing. Comment on this clone: It lacks a known antigen. Base qualities were left out, and no much larger clone turns up one base away.

TCRbeta chain sequencing was performed with the immunoSEQ platform. Turning to the authors' computational methods: About 11x10^4 distinct in-frame TCRbeta sequences from patients and around 130,000 from healthy donors were obtained from pooled conventional T cell repertoires. Public Treg TCRbeta sequences were defined as those shared by two or more individuals and were then searched for in Tconv repertoires. To test for differences between groups, Mann-Whitney U tests with Bonferroni-Dunn correction were run in GraphPad Prism 7.03. TCRdb mirrors the immuneACCESS table, restricted to in-frame sequences. Some clones are absent from its copies; in checked studies, under half trace to an unresolved V gene, and the reason for the others is unknown. Clone size and V and J calls were adopted from that table, with D and trimming inferred from the DNA. This sample comprises about 25,000 clones, nearly 97% of them detected only once. The ten largest clonotypes hold around 0.26% of the sample.

Source material: CD4+CD127+ conventional T cells sorted from PBMCs. The TCR was taken from a human donor in good health.

Read as DNA, the sequence is TGTGCCAGCAGCGTAGCTGGAAACACCATATATTTT. This is translated as CASSVAGNTIYF. The chain is encoded by TRBV9 joined to TRBJ1-3; no D gene is confidently identified. The CDR1 and CDR2 encoded by the germline V gene are SGDLS and YYNGEE. Measured from the cysteine to the phenylalanine, the CDR3 is 12 residues long. Here the CDR3 DNA is all that survives: 36 bases in frame from base 1. V sheds 0 bases and J sheds 2 bases, leaving 0 bases between their ends.